The source of this T cell receptor beta chain is a study of blood T cell repertoires in COVID-19. Overall study context: Some COVID-19 samples were acute and others convalescent; all came from the United States, Italy and Spain. T cells, B-cell-depleted T cells, or PBMCs provided the cDNA or gDNA that served as material.

In the authors' methods: Estimation of nucleated cell counts relied on the amplification of reference gene primers. The assay was immunoSEQ multiplex PCR, and TCRdb's table has in-frame clones only and misses some. V and J calls and clone size are as listed in that table; D and trimming were resolved from the DNA. The sample includes over 300,000 clones, roughly 85% of them seen just once. This CDR3 is 13 amino acids long. Trimming removed 6 bases from V and 3 bases from J, with 11 bases in between. Germline V gene data show CDR1 as SGHAT and CDR2 as FQNNGV. Sequencing was carried out using peripheral blood. The gene calls are TRBV11-2 and TRBJ1-1; D remains unclear. This receptor was identified in a human donor in a cohort sampled during active COVID-19. CDR3 amino acids: CASRHERDTEAFF. Written as DNA, the CDR3 is TGTGCCAGCAGACACGAGCGGGACACTGAAGCTTTCTTT.